The table lists the clone carrying this T cell receptor beta chain with a few counts. Its antigen is not identified. The data stem from a study of T-cell memory formation after mild COVID-19. Turning to the study itself: TCR clustering was largely donor specific.

Findings of the study overall: CM and EM subsets held most contracting CD4+ clones; EMRA held CD8+ ones. The study detected some responding clones in pre-infection memory, suggesting cross-reactive memory joined. Clones shrinking from day 15 to 85 showed even CD4/CD8 mixes; later expanders tilted CD4+.

TCRdb analysed the 5' RACE reads with MiXCR anew, one entry per CDR3 protein. The sample holds 100,000 to 150,000 distinct CDR3 sequences, about 5.9% seen once. Trimming left V 8 bases short and J 7 bases short, with 21 bases between. The CDR3 totals 16 residues. This chain links TRBV12-3 or TRBV12-4 with TRBJ1-6, with D tentatively TRBD1 (6 bases). The source is an adult woman who had mild COVID-19 (a few samples of this study predate the infection). Cell type and time point are not known. The sequenced material came from PBMCs or a T cell subset sorted from them (not recorded which). CDR3 sequence (DNA): TGTGCCAGCCGGCACTCAACAGGGAATAAGAATTCACCCCTCCACTTT. Its translation: CASRHSTGNKNSPLHF.